One sample yielded the 6 T cell receptor beta chains listed below, sequenced in a study of blood T cell repertoires in COVID-19. Method: immunoSEQ multiplex PCR; TCRdb's copy keeps in-frame clones and lacks some. The sample holds 150,000 to 200,000 clones, 82% seen once. The specimen was peripheral blood. Receptors were obtained from a woman in her sixties or seventies with acute or convalescent COVID-19.

This clone was detected only once. The rearrangement uses TRBV21-1 and TRBJ2-7; the table's TRBD2 call for D was not verified on the DNA. TRBV21-1 has pseudogene status. CDR3 length equals 15 residues. The CDR3 bases are TGTGCCAGCAGCAAAGAGGAAGGCTGCGCGGGCGTAAAGTACTTC. This sequence encodes CASSKEEGCAGVKYF.

This clone was detected only a few times. The chain uses TRBV6-5 and TRBJ2-7, with D maybe TRBD2 (5 bases). The CDR3 runs 15 residues. The V gene's germline CDR1 is MNHEY and CDR2 SVGAGI. Trimming removed 6 bases from V and 0 bases from J, with 15 bases in between. This chain's CDR3 is CASRVSGHTSYEQYF. In DNA form, the CDR3 reads TGTGCCAGCAGGGTAAGCGGCCATACCTCCTACGAGCAGTACTTC.

This rearrangement joins TRBV7-3 to TRBJ2-2, with a possible D match to TRBD2 (5 bases). From germline, CDR1 is SGHTA and CDR2 FQGTGA. The germline V and J ends were trimmed by 5 bases and 0 bases, with 10 bases remaining between them. The CDR3 is 15 amino acids. The CDR3 protein is CASSQGRANTGELFF. For the CDR3, the DNA is TGTGCCAGCAGCCAAGGGCGGGCGAACACCGGGGAGCTGTTTTTT.

This clone occurred a few times. The CDR3 DNA reads as TGTGCCAGTAGTCCGGGACTAGCGGGAGCGTCGGGGACCGGGGAGCTGTTTTTT. Residues: CASSPGLAGASGTGELFF. J is TRBJ2-2 and V is TRBV19, with 14 bases that match TRBD2. This CDR3 is 18 amino acids long. CDR1 LNHDA and CDR2 SQIVND come from the germline V gene (reference sequence). Trimming took 5 bases from V and 5 from J; bases not matched to a gene: 10.

This clone was recorded a few times. In DNA, the CDR3 is TGTGCCAGCAGTTACCGGCTAGCGGGGGAAAAGACCCAGTACTTC. This translates into CASSYRLAGEKTQYF. The V and J genes are TRBV6-5 and TRBJ2-5; 10 bases match TRBD2. CDR3 length: 15 residues. The V gene end was trimmed by 2 bases and the J gene end by 6 bases; junction bases not matched to a gene: 6. Germline loops: CDR1 MNHEY, CDR2 SVGAGI.

The V gene is TRBV11-2, the J gene TRBJ1-1; D not certain. The germline CDR1 and CDR2 sequences are SGHAT and FQNNGV. The length of the CDR3 is 16 residues. V lost 5 bases and J lost 6, with 22 bases in between. The CDR3 loop is CASSPLARRTLAEAFF. CDR3 DNA sequence: TGTGCCAGCAGCCCCCTAGCAAGGCGAACACTAGCTGAAGCTTTCTTT.